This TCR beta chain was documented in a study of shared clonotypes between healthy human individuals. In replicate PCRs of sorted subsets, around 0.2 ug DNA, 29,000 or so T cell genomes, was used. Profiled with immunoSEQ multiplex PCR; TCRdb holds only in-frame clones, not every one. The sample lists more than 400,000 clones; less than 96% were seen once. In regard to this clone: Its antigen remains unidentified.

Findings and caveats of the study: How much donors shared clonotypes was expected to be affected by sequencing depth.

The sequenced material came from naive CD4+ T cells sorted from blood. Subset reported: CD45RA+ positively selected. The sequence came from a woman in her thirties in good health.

DNA for the CDR3: TGCGCCAGCAGCTCACAGGGCCGCCAAGAGACCCAGTACTTC. Residues: CASSSQGRQETQYF. The chain has TRBV5-1 and TRBJ2-5, with D possibly matching TRBD1 (6 bases). The CDR3 runs to 14 residues. Germline CDR1 reads SGHRS; CDR2 reads YFSETQ. V lost 3 bases, J lost 1 base, and 10 bases lay in between.